Following are 11 T cell receptor beta chains from one sample sequenced in a study of blood T cells in healthy people across ages. Then a second PCR, running roughly 7 to 11 cycles, was carried out with a sample-barcoded 5' primer and a J-beta primer mix. TCRdb passed the 5' RACE reads through MiXCR, listing each CDR3 protein once. This sample carries 700,000 to 800,000 distinct CDR3 sequences, about 42% of them seen once, and the ten largest clones take less than 25%. The sample consisted of blood. Receptor source: a woman aged 55 to 70 in good health.

This clonotype was detected once. A read error is possible here, since a much larger clone lies one base away. The DNA of the CDR3 is TGCAGCGCCAGACAGGGGGCGCGAGGCTACATCTTC. As protein: CSARQGARGYIF. The J gene is TRBJ1-2, the V gene TRBV29-1; 10 bases are shared with TRBD1. CDR1 SQVTM and CDR2 ANQGSEA come from the germline V gene. The CDR3 is made up of 12 amino acids.

The chain couples TRBV20-1 to TRBJ2-7; 10 bases align to TRBD2. Germline values: CDR1 DFQATT, CDR2 SNEGSKA (reference sequence). The length of the CDR3 is 15 residues. The V gene end was trimmed by 0 bases and the J gene end by 7 bases; junction bases not matched to a gene: 9. The CDR3 DNA reads TGCAGTGCTAGAGATCTGGCTAGCGGGAGTTGTGAGCAGTACTTC. It specifies CSARDLASGSCEQYF.

This clonotype was recorded at least ten times. The chain links TRBV3-1 to TRBJ2-7, with D uncertain. This CDR3 comprises 14 residues. Trimming took 0 bases from V and 0 from J, leaving 6 bases between them. CDR1 LGHDT and CDR2 YNNKEL come from the germline V gene (reference sequence). The DNA of the CDR3 is TGTGCCAGCAGCCAAGATCGTCACTCCTACGAGCAGTACTTC. As protein: CASSQDRHSYEQYF.

The V gene is TRBV20-1, the J gene TRBJ2-3; TRBD2 matches 9 bases. Germline V gives CDR1 DFQATT, CDR2 SNEGSKA (reference sequence). The CDR3 totals 17 residues. Trimming at V came to 1 base and at J to 0 bases, leaving 8 bases not matched to a gene. CDR3 DNA: TGCAGTGCTAGAGGGCTAGCGGGGAGCACTAGCACAGATACGCAGTATTTT. Translating it yields CSARGLAGSTSTDTQYF.

The V and J genes are TRBV2 and TRBJ2-1, with 8 bases matching TRBD1. Germline V gene sequence: CDR1 SNHLY, CDR2 FYNNEI. Trimming took 8 bases from V and 2 from J; bases not matched to a gene: 5. The CDR3 runs 14 residues. The CDR3 DNA reads TGTGCCAGCGCGGTGACAGGGGCCTACAATGAGCAGTTCTTC. Translated: CASAVTGAYNEQFF.

This clonotype was seen a single time. V gene TRBV2 combines with J gene TRBJ2-5; 14 bases agree with TRBD2. The CDR3 length is 16 residues. With 6 bases clipped from V and 11 bases from J, the junction kept 14 bases outside the gene matches. Germline CDR1 SNHLY, CDR2 FYNNEI. The CDR3 nucleotides read TGTGCCAGCAGCCCCCCCGGGACTAGCGGGAGAAGGAAGCAGTACTTC. This encodes CASSPPGTSGRRKQYF.

In the case of this clonotype: A single base separates this from a much larger clone, so it may be a read error. The rearrangement links TRBV5-1 to TRBJ2-6; TRBD2 might be the D (5 bases). The CDR3 is 15 amino acids. Germline CDR1 SGHRS, CDR2 YFSETQ. The CDR3 nucleotides read TGCGCCGGCAGCTCGGACTTTACTGGGGCCAACGTCCTGACTTTC. Translation gives CAGSSDFTGANVLTF. The whole variable domain, filled in from reference TRBV5-1 and TRBJ2-6, reads KAGVTQTPRYLIKTRGQQVTLSCSPISGHRSVSWYQQTPGQGLQFLFEYFSETQRNKGNFPGRFSGRQFSNSRSEMNVSTLELGDSALYLCAGSSDFTGANVLTFGAGSRLTVL.

The gene calls are TRBV20-1 and TRBJ2-1, with 8 nucleotides matching TRBD2. Germline loops: CDR1 DFQATT, CDR2 SNEGSKA (reference sequence). CDR3 length equals 15 residues. Trimming took 4 bases from V and 13 from J; bases not matched to a gene: 18. The CDR3 DNA follows: TGCAGTGCTACCACAAGCGGGAGTGGGGAAGAGACCCAGTTCTTC. Its translation is CSATTSGSGEETQFF.

This chain uses TRBV7-2 with TRBJ1-5; possibly TRBD1 for D (6 bases). V was shortened by 6 bases and J by 0 bases, with 12 bases between the two germline ends. The CDR3 extends over 15 amino acids. CDR1 SGHTA and CDR2 FQGNSA come from the germline V gene. Here the CDR3 DNA reads TGTGCCAGCAGTTGGGGGGGCTATAGCAATCAGCCCCAGCATTTT. Protein: CASSWGGYSNQPQHF.

This clonotype was recorded many times. The chain combines TRBV7-2 with TRBJ2-1, with a weak D call TRBD2 (5 bases). V was cut by 5 bases and J by 6 bases, with 20 bases left in between. The germline gives CDR1 SGHTA, CDR2 FQGNSA. The CDR3 extends over 16 amino acids. The CDR3 loop is CASSLNGVSIGNEQFF. CDR3 DNA sequence: TGTGCCAGCAGCCTCAACGGGGTTAGCATCGGCAATGAGCAGTTCTTC.

This clonotype was found many times. The chain combines TRBV28 with TRBJ2-1, with 12 nucleotides matching TRBD2. The ends lost 6 bases at V and 5 bases at J; junction bases unmatched: 2. The CDR3 loop spans 14 amino acids. The germline V gene has CDR1 MDHEN and CDR2 SYDVKM. As DNA, the CDR3 is TGTGCCAGCAGCCTAGCGGGAGGGGACAATGAGCAGTTCTTC. It encodes CASSLAGGDNEQFF.